The 24 T cell receptor beta chains listed next were all sequenced from one sample in a study of radiation and T cells in renal cell carcinoma (dated by TCRdb to the early 2020s). The sample's time point label, decoded: baseline pretreatment blood. The treatment or condition label corresponds to: 15 Gy SBRT to primary tumor, nephrectomy 4 weeks later. Receptor libraries were prepared by the immunoSEQ multiplex PCR assay. As stored in TCRdb, this immuneACCESS dataset retains in-frame rearrangements with V and J assigned. A fraction of the clones does not appear; measured against another copy, unresolved V genes explain less than half of the discrepancy, and the remainder lacks a known reason. The sample profile shows 130,000 to 150,000 clones; about 88% of them were found once. The ten largest clonotypes hold roughly 4.1% of the sample. This specimen was blood, taken from a patient whose treatment included radiotherapy and nephrectomy. The receptors derive from a woman aged 70-85 years with renal cell carcinoma.

The chain is built from TRBV11-3 and TRBJ2-3; D is possibly TRBD1 or TRBD2 (5 bases each). This CDR3 is 13 amino acids long. Trimming removed 5 bases at V and 0 bases at J, with 6 bases between. Germline CDR1 and CDR2: SGHNT and YENEEA. As DNA, the CDR3 is TGTGCCAGCAGCCGGGACAGCACAGATACGCAGTATTTT. Its translation: CASSRDSTDTQYF. The full variable domain, in which reference TRBV11-3 and TRBJ2-3 provide the parts outside the CDR3, is EAGVVQSPRYKIIEKKQPVAFWCNPISGHNTLYWYLQNLGQGPELLIRYENEEAVDDSQLPKDRFSAERLKGVDSTLKIQPAELGDSAVYLCASSRDSTDTQYFGPGTRLTVL.

This clone was counted between two and nine times. The chain carries TRBV28 and TRBJ1-2; 12 bases are shared with TRBD1. With 5 bases clipped from V and 7 bases from J, the junction kept 8 bases outside the gene matches. Germline V gives CDR1 MDHEN, CDR2 SYDVKM. This CDR3 contains 15 residues. The CDR3 here is CASSAMGQGASGYTF. Here the CDR3 DNA reads TGTGCCAGCAGTGCAATGGGACAGGGGGCAAGTGGCTACACCTTC.

J is TRBJ1-5 and V is TRBV5-5, with D unclear. This CDR3 has 15 residues. Germline CDR1 reads SGHKS; CDR2 reads YYEKEE (reference sequence). Trimming cost V 0 bases and J 1 base, with 8 bases left between them. The CDR3 spells CASSLGGVSNQPQHF. CDR3 nucleotide sequence: TGTGCCAGCAGCTTGGGAGGAGTAAGCAATCAGCCCCAGCATTTT.

This rearrangement joins TRBV25-1 to TRBJ1-1; D is unresolved. The germline CDR1 and CDR2 sequences are MGHDK and SYGVNS. This CDR3 comprises 14 residues. V was clipped by 3 bases and J by 3 bases, with 11 bases between them. The CDR3 DNA sequence: TGTGCCAGCAGTGATCTCCGACGGGACACTGAAGCTTTCTTT. Protein sequence: CASSDLRRDTEAFF.

This chain connects TRBV2 to TRBJ2-3; the match to TRBD2 covers 10 bases. The V and J ends lost 6 bases and 10 bases, in that order; junction bases with no gene match: 13. CDR1 SNHLY and CDR2 FYNNEI come from the germline V gene. The CDR3 runs 15 residues. The CDR3 loop is CASRQTSGAVSPQYF. In DNA form, the CDR3 reads TGTGCCAGCAGGCAAACTAGCGGGGCGGTCTCCCCGCAGTATTTT.

The rearrangement joins TRBV25-1 to TRBJ1-2; TRBD1 agrees at 8 bases. Per the germline V gene, CDR1 is MGHDK and CDR2 is SYGVNS. CDR3 length: 12 amino acids. With V trimmed by 6 bases and J by 4 bases, 1 base remained unmatched. CDR3 DNA: TGTGCCAGCAGCCAGGGGGCCTATGGCTACACCTTC. Its translation is CASSQGAYGYTF.

The V call is TRBV7-9, the J call TRBJ2-7, with D hard to call. Germline V gene lookup returns CDR1 SEHNR and CDR2 FQNEAQ (reference sequence). The CDR3 extends over 14 amino acids. With 5 bases removed from V and 3 bases from J, the gap between germline ends came to 14 bases. CDR3 region: CASSRSVEVYEQYF. The CDR3 nucleotides are TGTGCCAGCAGCCGTAGTGTTGAAGTCTACGAGCAGTACTTC.

The V and J genes are TRBV19 and TRBJ1-5; D unresolved. Trimming took off 4 bases at V and 0 bases at J, with 4 bases between the two ends. This CDR3 contains 13 residues. The germline V gene has CDR1 LNHDA and CDR2 SQIVND (reference sequence). The DNA for the CDR3 is TGTGCCAGTAGTAGGAGTAGCAATCAGCCCCAGCATTTT. Its protein product is CASSRSSNQPQHF.

The rearrangement links TRBV7-6 to TRBJ2-3, with D unclear. CDR1 is SGHVS and CDR2 is FNYEAQ in the germline V gene. The germline V and J ends were trimmed by 0 bases and 3 bases, with 10 bases remaining between them. The CDR3 has 15 residues. DNA of the CDR3: TGTGCCAGCAGCTTAGCGGTTTCTCCTACAGATACGCAGTATTTT. As protein: CASSLAVSPTDTQYF.

J is TRBJ1-1 and V is TRBV7-3, with TRBD1 as a possible D gene (6 bases). Trimming removed 3 bases at V and 2 bases at J, with 10 bases between. The CDR3 has 14 residues. Germline CDR1 SGHTA, CDR2 FQGTGA. CDR3 nucleotide sequence: TGTGCCAGCAGCTTTACAGGGAGAAACACTGAAGCTTTCTTT. This encodes CASSFTGRNTEAFF.

The chain's CDR3 is CASSRQGRDEQYF. The DNA for the CDR3 is TGCGCCAGCAGCAGGCAGGGGAGGGACGAGCAGTACTTC. The V gene is TRBV5-1, the J gene TRBJ2-7; D possibly corresponds to TRBD2 (7 bases). The germline V gene has CDR1 SGHRS and CDR2 YFSETQ. V was shortened by 4 bases and J by 5 bases, with 13 bases between the two germline ends. This CDR3 contains 13 residues.

This clone appeared once. The rearrangement joins TRBV11-3 to TRBJ1-3; D perhaps matches TRBD1 (6 bases). Trimming took 3 bases from V and 5 from J, leaving 11 bases between them. The CDR3 has 14 residues. Germline CDR1 and CDR2: SGHNT and YENEEA. This CDR3 reads CASSFGTHRNTIYF. CDR3 nucleotide sequence: TGTGCCAGCAGCTTCGGGACACACAGAAACACCATATATTTT.

This clone was observed a handful of times. This sequence joins TRBV6-1 and TRBJ2-7; maybe TRBD1 (5 bases). The CDR3 consists of 12 residues. The germline CDR1 and CDR2 sequences are MNHNS and SASEGT. V was trimmed by 7 bases and J by 9 bases, leaving 16 bases between them. CDR3 nucleotides: TGTGCCAGCAATGGTGGGGCGGTGGGGCAGTACTTC. Encoded protein: CASNGGAVGQYF.

The rearrangement links TRBV11-3 to TRBJ2-2; TRBD2 aligns across 15 bases. The J segment lost 6 bases and the V segment lost 3 bases, leaving 5 bases of the junction unmatched. This CDR3 is built from 17 residues. CDR1 and CDR2 (germline): SGHNT, YENEEA. CDR3 in amino acids: CASSFPGLAGGAGELFF. The CDR3 region has the DNA TGTGCCAGCAGCTTCCCAGGACTAGCGGGGGGGGCCGGGGAGCTGTTTTTT.

This chain connects TRBV30 to TRBJ1-5, with a weak D call TRBD1 (5 bases). The CDR3 is 14 amino acids. V dropped 1 base and J dropped 6 bases, with 13 bases sitting between them. Germline loops: CDR1 GTSNPN, CDR2 SVGIG (reference sequence). The CDR3 sequence is CAWSGSGWGQPQHF. The DNA for the CDR3 is TGTGCCTGGAGTGGATCAGGGTGGGGTCAGCCCCAGCATTTT.

The chain combines TRBV10-3 with TRBJ2-3, with D maybe TRBD1 (5 bases). V lost 2 bases and J lost 6, with 12 bases in between. The CDR3 contains 14 residues. Looked up from germline, CDR1 is ENHRY and CDR2 is SYGVKD. The CDR3 here is CAISERLKGDTQYF. CDR3 DNA: TGTGCCATCAGTGAGAGGCTCAAGGGGGATACGCAGTATTTT.

The chain recombines TRBV30 with TRBJ1-2, with D possibly being TRBD1 (5 bases). Deletions cut 4 bases from V and 13 bases from J, with 16 bases between. Germline loops: CDR1 GTSNPN, CDR2 SVGIG (reference sequence). This CDR3 is built from 11 residues. The DNA of the CDR3 is TGTGCCTGGACCGCAAAGCGGGACTTCACCTTC. Translated: CAWTAKRDFTF.

This chain joins TRBV6-6 and TRBJ1-5; D might be TRBD1 (5 bases). V was shortened by 6 bases and J by 6 bases, with 18 bases between the two germline ends. The germline CDR1 and CDR2 sequences are MNHNY and SVGAGI (reference sequence). This CDR3 comprises 15 residues. CDR3 sequence (DNA): TGTGCCAGCAGATTCGGCCAGGGTGTCGGTCAGCCCCAGCATTTT. This encodes CASRFGQGVGQPQHF.

V is TRBV10-3 and J is TRBJ1-2, with TRBD1 as a possible D gene (6 bases). Germline CDR1 reads ENHRY; CDR2 reads SYGVKD. This CDR3 spans 14 amino acids. V was shortened by 0 bases and J by 3 bases, with 8 bases between the two germline ends. The CDR3: CAISESRQDYGYTF. CDR3 nucleotides: TGTGCCATCAGTGAGTCGAGACAGGACTATGGCTACACCTTC.

This chain links TRBV6-1 with TRBJ2-5, with D unresolved. Trimming pared 4 bases from V and 2 bases from J, leaving 5 bases between. The CDR3 contains 12 residues. Germline CDR1 MNHNS, CDR2 SASEGT. The CDR3 bases are TGTGCCAGCAGTGTGAATCAAGAGACCCAGTACTTC. This encodes CASSVNQETQYF.

This clone was seen a single time. This chain links TRBV21-1 with TRBJ2-5; the D call in the table, TRBD2, was not verified against the DNA. TRBV21-1 is annotated as a pseudogene. The CDR3 length is 15 residues. CDR3 sequence: CASSKGRRGEETQYF. CDR3 sequence (DNA): TGTGCCAGCAGCAAAGGGAGGCGGGGGGAAGAGACCCAGTACTTC.

This sequence joins TRBV7-8 and TRBJ1-3, with unresolved D. Trimming removed 5 bases at V and 4 bases at J, with 15 bases between. CDR3 length: 15 amino acids. The germline V gene has CDR1 SGHVS and CDR2 FQNEAQ. The CDR3 nucleotides are TGTGCCAGCAGCCCCGAGAATATCGGGGGAAACACCATATATTTT. Its translation: CASSPENIGGNTIYF.

This sequence joins TRBV5-1 and TRBJ2-2; D possibly uses TRBD1 or TRBD2 (6 bases each). Germline V lookup: CDR1 SGHRS, CDR2 YFSETQ. The ends were cut back, 0 bases at V and 0 bases at J, with 12 bases in the middle. This CDR3 contains 17 residues. This chain's CDR3 is CASSLVFGGPNTGELFF. Here the CDR3 DNA reads TGCGCCAGCAGCTTGGTATTCGGGGGCCCGAACACCGGGGAGCTGTTTTTT.

The V gene is TRBV10-3, the J gene TRBJ1-6; possibly TRBD1 for D (5 bases). Per the germline V gene, CDR1 is ENHRY and CDR2 is SYGVKD. The CDR3 is 16 amino acids. The V end was cut by 0 bases, the J end by 7 bases, with 13 bases between. DNA of the CDR3: TGTGCCATCAGTGAGTCGGTAGCAGGGAAGAATTCACCCCTCCACTTT. Its protein product is CAISESVAGKNSPLHF.